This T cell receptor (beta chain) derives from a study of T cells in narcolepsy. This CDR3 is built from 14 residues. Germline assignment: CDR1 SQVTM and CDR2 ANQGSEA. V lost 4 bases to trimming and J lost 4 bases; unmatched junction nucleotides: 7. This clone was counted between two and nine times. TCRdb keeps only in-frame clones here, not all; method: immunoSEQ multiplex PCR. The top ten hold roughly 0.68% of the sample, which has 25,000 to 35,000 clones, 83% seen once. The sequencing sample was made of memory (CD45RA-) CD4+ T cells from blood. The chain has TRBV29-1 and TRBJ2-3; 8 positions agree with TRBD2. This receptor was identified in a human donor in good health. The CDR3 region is CSVASGGAADTQYF. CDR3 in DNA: TGCAGCGTTGCGTCCGGGGGGGCGGCAGATACGCAGTATTTT.